These T cell receptor beta chains were read from a single sample in a study of shared clonotypes between healthy human individuals. Profiling relied on immunoSEQ multiplex PCR, and the TCRdb table lists in-frame clones only, not all of them. This sample has about 2.1 million clones, with just over 90% found just once. The sequencing input was naive CD8+ T cells from PBMCs. These receptor sequences come from a man younger than 30 in good health. Some clones in this sample may be carry-over from other donors' samples. Both conserved end residues are part of each CDR3. A D gene is named only where the DNA matches it firmly. Clone size is stated in some rows and not others, as once, few, many or a class when expanded.

abundance | j_gene | v_gene | d_gene | len | CDR3aa | CDR3nt
. | TRBJ2-1 | TRBV6-1 | . | 15 | CASSEGLGPYNEQFF | TGTGCCAGCAGTGAAGGTTTAGGTCCCTACAATGAGCAGTTCTTC
. | TRBJ1-1 | TRBV6-1 | . | 15 | CASSERPIHDTEAFF | TGTGCCAGCAGTGAAAGGCCTATCCATGACACTGAAGCTTTCTTT
. | TRBJ2-7 | TRBV5-6 | TRBD1 | 14 | CASSYGQGAYEQYF | TGTGCCAGCAGCTACGGACAGGGAGCTTACGAGCAGTACTTC
. | TRBJ2-6 | TRBV9 | . | 14 | CASERGGGANVLTF | TGTGCCAGCGAAAGGGGTGGAGGGGCCAACGTCCTGACTTTC
. | TRBJ2-3 | TRBV15 | TRBD2 | 18 | CATSRQSGLAGEADTQYF | TGTGCCACCAGCAGACAATCGGGACTAGCGGGAGAGGCAGATACGCAGTATTTT
. | TRBJ2-1 | TRBV11-1 | . | 15 | CASSSGGSSYNEQFF | TGTGCCAGCAGCTCCGGAGGGAGCTCCTACAATGAGCAGTTCTTC
. | TRBJ1-1 | TRBV18 | . | 15 | CASSPPPGMNTEAFF | TGTGCCAGCTCACCACCGCCAGGAATGAACACTGAAGCTTTCTTT
. | TRBJ2-7 | TRBV5-1 | . | 14 | CASSVGQGSYEQYF | TGCGCCAGCAGCGTGGGGCAGGGGTCGTACGAGCAGTACTTC
. | TRBJ2-7 | TRBV10-3 | . | 12 | CAIMAGLGEQYF | TGTGCCATCATGGCTGGCTTGGGCGAGCAGTACTTC
. | TRBJ1-4 | TRBV28 | TRBD1 | 14 | CASSFHGTDEKLFF | TGTGCCAGCAGTTTTCACGGGACAGATGAAAAACTGTTTTTT
few | TRBJ2-6 | TRBV27 | . | 16 | CASSLSPGSGANVLTF | TGTGCCAGCAGTTTATCCCCAGGCTCTGGGGCCAACGTCCTGACTTTC
. | TRBJ2-2 | TRBV27 | . | 12 | CASSTEAGELFF | TGTGCCAGCAGTACGGAGGCCGGGGAGCTGTTTTTT
. | TRBJ1-4 | TRBV2 | . | 16 | CASSEALRGFNEKLFF | TGTGCCAGCAGTGAAGCGCTTCGGGGTTTTAATGAAAAACTGTTTTTT
. | TRBJ2-7 | TRBV6-6 | TRBD1 | 12 | CASGPGGPEQYF | TGTGCCAGCGGGCCAGGGGGCCCCGAGCAGTACTTC
. | TRBJ1-5 | TRBV19 | . | 14 | CASSPRPREQPQHF | TGTGCCAGTAGTCCCCGCCCCAGGGAACAGCCCCAGCATTTT
. | TRBJ2-1 | TRBV9 | . | 14 | CASSVFGGLTEQFF | TGTGCCAGCAGCGTATTCGGGGGGCTAACTGAGCAGTTCTTC
. | TRBJ2-7 | TRBV10-3 | TRBD1 | 13 | CAIRTGKDYEQYF | TGTGCCATCAGGACAGGGAAGGACTACGAGCAGTACTTC
. | TRBJ2-1 | TRBV27 | . | 16 | CASSLSRDRLHNEQFF | TGTGCCAGCAGTTTATCTCGGGACCGACTTCACAATGAGCAGTTCTTC
once | TRBJ2-6 | TRBV13 | TRBD1 | 15 | CASSPGGFGANVLTF | TGTGCCAGCAGCCCAGGGGGCTTTGGGGCCAACGTCCTGACTTTC
. | TRBJ1-4 | TRBV6-5 | TRBD1 | 15 | CASSYSWTGDEKLFF | TGTGCCAGCAGTTACTCGTGGACAGGGGATGAAAAACTGTTTTTT
. | TRBJ2-1 | TRBV6-1 | TRBD1 | 13 | CASRDRGVNEQFF | TGTGCCAGCAGGGACAGGGGGGTGAATGAGCAGTTCTTC
. | TRBJ2-3 | TRBV9 | . | 15 | CASSPPGGGTDTQYF | TGTGCCAGCAGCCCGCCGGGCGGCGGAACAGATACGCAGTATTTT
. | TRBJ2-3 | TRBV7-6 | . | 14 | CASSTWTFTDTQYF | TGTGCCAGCAGCACGTGGACTTTCACAGATACGCAGTATTTT
. | TRBJ1-2 | TRBV2 | . | 15 | CASSEPRTKNYGYTF | TGTGCCAGCAGTGAACCGAGGACAAAGAACTATGGCTACACCTTC
. | TRBJ1-1 | TRBV27 | TRBD1 | 14 | CASSLRQGGTEAFF | TGTGCCAGCAGTCTCCGACAGGGGGGGACTGAAGCTTTCTTT
. | TRBJ1-1 | TRBV7-9 | . | 13 | CASRSGGNTEAFF | TGTGCCAGCAGATCCGGGGGGAACACTGAAGCTTTCTTT
. | TRBJ2-3 | TRBV4-1 | . | 13 | CASSHEATDTQYF | TGCGCCAGCAGCCACGAGGCCACAGATACGCAGTATTTT
. | TRBJ2-3 | TRBV10-3 | . | 15 | CAISDGSASTDTQYF | TGTGCCATCAGTGACGGGTCGGCTAGCACAGATACGCAGTATTTT
. | TRBJ2-1 | TRBV28 | . | 15 | CASSLALHTYNEQFF | TGTGCCAGCAGTCTAGCGCTCCATACTTACAATGAGCAGTTCTTC
few | TRBJ1-1 | TRBV13 | . | 13 | CASSLRMNTEAFF | TGTGCCAGCAGCTTGCGGATGAACACTGAAGCTTTCTTT
. | TRBJ2-1 | TRBV7-3 | TRBD1 | 15 | CASSLTLGQVNEQFF | TGTGCCAGCAGCTTAACGCTCGGACAGGTCAATGAGCAGTTCTTC
. | TRBJ2-2 | TRBV28 | . | 15 | CASSPGTLNTGELFF | TGTGCCAGCAGCCCCGGGACTCTGAACACCGGGGAGCTGTTTTTT
. | TRBJ1-5 | TRBV27 | . | 15 | CASSPREGRSQPQHF | TGTGCCAGCAGTCCCAGGGAGGGTCGGAGTCAGCCCCAGCATTTT
few | TRBJ2-1 | TRBV18 | . | 12 | CASSPPGTEQFF | TGTGCCAGCTCACCACCGGGGACAGAGCAGTTCTTC
. | TRBJ2-1 | TRBV7-8 | . | 15 | CASSHLWARPDEQFF | TGTGCCAGCAGCCACTTATGGGCTAGGCCGGATGAGCAGTTCTTC
. | TRBJ1-1 | TRBV28 | . | 13 | CASSSRGNTEAFF | TGTGCCAGCAGTAGCAGGGGGAACACTGAAGCTTTCTTT
. | TRBJ2-7 | TRBV5-1 | . | 15 | CASSVELVSRTSRYF | TGCGCCAGCAGCGTGGAACTAGTAAGCCGTACGAGCAGGTACTTC
once | TRBJ2-3 | TRBV27 | . | 14 | CASGNRDLTDTQYF | TGTGCCAGCGGCAACAGGGATCTCACAGATACGCAGTATTTT
. | TRBJ1-4 | TRBV11-2 | . | 14 | CASSLQFFGEKLFF | .
. | TRBJ1-5 | TRBV19 | . | 14 | CASSIDREEQPQHF | TGTGCCAGTAGTATAGACAGGGAGGAACAGCCCCAGCATTTT
. | TRBJ1-2 | TRBV5-6 | . | 15 | CASSLDRRDIRGYTF | TGTGCCAGCAGCTTGGATAGGAGGGACATTCGGGGCTACACCTTC
. | TRBJ1-5 | TRBV28 | TRBD1 | 15 | CASSFPDRGNQPQHF | TGTGCCAGCAGTTTCCCGGACAGGGGAAATCAGCCCCAGCATTTT
. | TRBJ2-5 | TRBV7-9 | TRBD1 | 16 | CASRGQGGFLAETQYF | TGTGCCAGCAGAGGACAGGGGGGGTTTCTTGCCGAGACCCAGTACTTC
. | TRBJ2-1 | TRBV4-3 | TRBD2 | 15 | CASSQTPGTSNEQFF | TGCGCCAGCAGCCAAACTCCCGGGACTAGCAATGAGCAGTTCTTC
. | TRBJ2-5 | TRBV10-3 | . | 12 | CAISEVSKTQYF | TGTGCCATCAGTGAAGTCAGCAAGACCCAGTACTTC
. | TRBJ1-1 | TRBV19 | . | 13 | CASKEGHGTEAFF | TGTGCCAGTAAGGAGGGGCATGGCACTGAAGCTTTCTTT
. | TRBJ2-2 | TRBV7-9 | . | 14 | CASSPTQNTGELFF | TGTGCCAGCAGCCCGACCCAGAACACCGGGGAGCTGTTTTTT
. | TRBJ2-5 | TRBV5-4 | TRBD2 | 20 | CASSLLMGSGLAAWGETQYF | TGTGCCAGCAGCTTGCTTATGGGTTCGGGACTAGCAGCCTGGGGAGAGACCCAGTACTTC
. | TRBJ2-5 | TRBV28 | TRBD1 | 16 | CASSDRQGVLGETQYF | TGTGCCAGCAGTGACAGACAGGGGGTCTTAGGAGAGACCCAGTACTTC
. | TRBJ2-1 | TRBV7-9 | . | 14 | CASSLTSSYNEQFF | TGTGCCAGCAGCTTAACTAGTTCCTACAATGAGCAGTTCTTC
. | TRBJ2-7 | TRBV9 | . | 14 | CASSGRGDSYEQYF | TGTGCCAGCAGCGGAAGGGGAGACAGCTACGAGCAGTACTTC
. | TRBJ1-2 | TRBV9 | . | 12 | CASSVEGSGYTF | TGTGCCAGCAGCGTAGAGGGTTCCGGCTACACCTTC
once | TRBJ1-2 | TRBV27 | TRBD1 | 14 | CASSYTGGGDGYTF | TGTGCCAGCAGTTATACAGGGGGCGGGGATGGCTACACCTTC
. | TRBJ2-7 | TRBV7-9 | . | 15 | CASSLGSGANYEQYF | TGTGCCAGCAGCTTAGGGTCCGGGGCCAACTACGAGCAGTACTTC
. | TRBJ2-5 | TRBV25-1 | . | 14 | CASSELEGTETQYF | TGTGCCAGCAGTGAATTGGAAGGGACGGAGACCCAGTACTTC